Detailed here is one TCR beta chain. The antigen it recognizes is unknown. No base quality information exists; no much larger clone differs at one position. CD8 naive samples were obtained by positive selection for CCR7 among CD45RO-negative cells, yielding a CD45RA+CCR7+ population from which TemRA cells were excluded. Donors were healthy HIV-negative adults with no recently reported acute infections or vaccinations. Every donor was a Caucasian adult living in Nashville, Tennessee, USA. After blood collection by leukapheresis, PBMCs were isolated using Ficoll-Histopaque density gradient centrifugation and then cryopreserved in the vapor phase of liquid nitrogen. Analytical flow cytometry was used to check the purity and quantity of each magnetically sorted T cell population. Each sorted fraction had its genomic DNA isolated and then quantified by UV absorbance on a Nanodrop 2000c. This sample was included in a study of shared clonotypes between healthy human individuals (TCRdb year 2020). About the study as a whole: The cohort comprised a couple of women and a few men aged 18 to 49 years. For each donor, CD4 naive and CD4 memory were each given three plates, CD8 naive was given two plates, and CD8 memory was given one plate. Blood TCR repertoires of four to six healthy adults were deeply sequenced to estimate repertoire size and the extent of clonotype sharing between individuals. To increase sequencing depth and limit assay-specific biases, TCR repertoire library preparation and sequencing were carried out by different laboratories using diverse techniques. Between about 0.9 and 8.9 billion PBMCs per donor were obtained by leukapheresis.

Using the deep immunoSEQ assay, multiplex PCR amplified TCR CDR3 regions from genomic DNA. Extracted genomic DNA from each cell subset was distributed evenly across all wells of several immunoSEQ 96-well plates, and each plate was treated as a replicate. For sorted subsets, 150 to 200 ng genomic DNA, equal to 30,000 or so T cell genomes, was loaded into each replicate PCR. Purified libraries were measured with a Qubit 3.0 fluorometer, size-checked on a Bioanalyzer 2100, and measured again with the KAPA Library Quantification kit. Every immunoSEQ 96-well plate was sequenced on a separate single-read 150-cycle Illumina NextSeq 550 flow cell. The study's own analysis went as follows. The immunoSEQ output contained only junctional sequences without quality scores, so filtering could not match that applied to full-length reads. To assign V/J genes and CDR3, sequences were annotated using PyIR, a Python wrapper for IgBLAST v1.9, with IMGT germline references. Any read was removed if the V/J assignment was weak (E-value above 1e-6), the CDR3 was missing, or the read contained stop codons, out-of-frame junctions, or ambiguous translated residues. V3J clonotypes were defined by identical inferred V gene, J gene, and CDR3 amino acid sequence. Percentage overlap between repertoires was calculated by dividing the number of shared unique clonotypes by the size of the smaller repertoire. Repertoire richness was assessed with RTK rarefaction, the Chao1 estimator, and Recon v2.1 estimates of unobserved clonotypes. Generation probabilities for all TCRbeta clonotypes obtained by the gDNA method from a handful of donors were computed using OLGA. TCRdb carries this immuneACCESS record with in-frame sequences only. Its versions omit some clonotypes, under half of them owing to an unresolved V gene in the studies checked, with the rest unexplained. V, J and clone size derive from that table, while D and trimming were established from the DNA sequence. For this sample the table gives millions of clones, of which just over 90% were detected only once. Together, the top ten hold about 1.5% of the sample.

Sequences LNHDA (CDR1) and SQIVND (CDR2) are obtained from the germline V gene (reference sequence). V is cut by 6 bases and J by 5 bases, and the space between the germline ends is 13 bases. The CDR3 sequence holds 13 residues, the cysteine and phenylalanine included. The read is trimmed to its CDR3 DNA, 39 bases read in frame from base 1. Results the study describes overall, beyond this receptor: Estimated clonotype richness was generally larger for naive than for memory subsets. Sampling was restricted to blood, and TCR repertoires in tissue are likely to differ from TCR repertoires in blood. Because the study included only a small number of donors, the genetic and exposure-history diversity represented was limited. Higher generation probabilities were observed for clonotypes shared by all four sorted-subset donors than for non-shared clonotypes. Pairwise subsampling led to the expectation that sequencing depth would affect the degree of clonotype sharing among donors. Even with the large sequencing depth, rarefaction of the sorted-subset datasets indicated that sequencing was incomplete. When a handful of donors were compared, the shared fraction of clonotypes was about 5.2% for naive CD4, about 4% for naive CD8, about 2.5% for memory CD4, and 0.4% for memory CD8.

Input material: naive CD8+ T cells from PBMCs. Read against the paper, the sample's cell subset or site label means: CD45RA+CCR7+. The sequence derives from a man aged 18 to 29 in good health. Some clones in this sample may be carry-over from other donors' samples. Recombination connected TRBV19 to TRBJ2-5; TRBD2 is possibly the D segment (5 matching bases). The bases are TGTGCCAGTAGGGGCTCCGGGGAGGAGACCCAGTACTTC. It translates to CASRGSGEETQYF.